Listed below are T cell receptor beta chains from one sample, sequenced in a study of blood T cells in healthy people across ages. Using its own MiXCR run on the 5' RACE reads, TCRdb lists one record per CDR3 protein. This table holds some 1,000,000 distinct CDR3 sequences, 20% to 25% found once. These same records also appear under a second study, on T cells of mothers and their children.

The sequenced material came from blood. The receptor set was obtained from a girl aged 2 to 10 in good health. Both conserved end residues are part of each CDR3. D genes are given only for firm matches. Size is stated for part of the rows, as once, few or many counts, or as a class when the clone is expanded.

clone size: many; J gene: TRBJ2-7; D gene: -; V gene: TRBV7-2; CDR3 DNA: TGTGCCAGCAGCCCCCTCAACGAGCAGTACTTC; CDR3 protein: CASSPLNEQYF
clone size: few; J gene: TRBJ2-5; D gene: TRBD2; V gene: TRBV12-3/TRBV12-4; CDR3 DNA: TGTGCCAGCAGTTTAAGCGGGAGGGTCCAAGAGACCCAGTACTTC; CDR3 protein: CASSLSGRVQETQYF
clone size: -; J gene: TRBJ1-2; D gene: -; V gene: TRBV12-3/TRBV12-4; CDR3 DNA: TGTGCCACATCGGAAGGGATTGGCTACACCTTC; CDR3 protein: CATSEGIGYTF
clone size: few; J gene: TRBJ2-7; D gene: TRBD2; V gene: TRBV28; CDR3 DNA: TGTGCCAGCAGCCGCGGACTAGCGGGATTGTACTTC; CDR3 protein: CASSRGLAGLYF
clone size: -; J gene: TRBJ2-1; D gene: TRBD2; V gene: TRBV20-1; CDR3 DNA: TGCAGTGTTACGGGACTAGCGGGAGACAATGAGCAGTTCTTC; CDR3 protein: CSVTGLAGDNEQFF
clone size: -; J gene: TRBJ2-6; D gene: -; V gene: TRBV5-1; CDR3 DNA: TGCGCCGGCAGCTACTCTGGGGCCAACGTCCTGACTTTC; CDR3 protein: CAGSYSGANVLTF
clone size: few; J gene: TRBJ2-7; D gene: TRBD2; V gene: TRBV3-1; CDR3 DNA: TGTGCCAGCAGCCAAGACTCCAGCGGGGCCTACGAGCAGTACTTC; CDR3 protein: CASSQDSSGAYEQYF
clone size: few; J gene: TRBJ2-3; D gene: -; V gene: TRBV28; CDR3 DNA: TGTGCCAGCAGCCCCTTGACCAATACGCAGTATTTT; CDR3 protein: CASSPLTNTQYF
clone size: few; J gene: TRBJ2-1; D gene: TRBD2; V gene: TRBV6-2/TRBV6-3; CDR3 DNA: TGTGCCAGCACCCTAGCGGGGGGGCGCCACAATGAGCAGTTCTTC; CDR3 protein: CASTLAGGRHNEQFF
clone size: -; J gene: TRBJ2-1; D gene: TRBD2; V gene: TRBV3-1; CDR3 DNA: TGTGCCAGCAGCCCAAGCGGGAGTTTCAATGAGCAGTTCTTC; CDR3 protein: CASSPSGSFNEQFF
clone size: -; J gene: TRBJ2-3; D gene: -; V gene: TRBV20-1; CDR3 DNA: TGCAGTGCCCCGACGGATTCGGATACGCAGTATTTT; CDR3 protein: CSAPTDSDTQYF
clone size: few; J gene: TRBJ1-4; D gene: -; V gene: TRBV6-1; CDR3 DNA: TGTGCCAGCAGTCCCCGACATGTAGAAAAACTGTTTTTT; CDR3 protein: CASSPRHVEKLFF
clone size: -; J gene: TRBJ1-4; D gene: -; V gene: TRBV20-1; CDR3 DNA: TGCAGTGCTAAAATCTGGACAGAAGATGAAAAACTGTTTTTT; CDR3 protein: CSAKIWTEDEKLFF
clone size: -; J gene: TRBJ2-5; D gene: TRBD2; V gene: TRBV12-3/TRBV12-4; CDR3 DNA: TGTGCCAGCAGCCCCGGGGGAGGGATCGAGACCCAGTACTTC; CDR3 protein: CASSPGGGIETQYF
clone size: few; J gene: TRBJ2-1; D gene: TRBD2; V gene: TRBV10-3; CDR3 DNA: TGTGCCATCAGTGAGAGTGGCGGGAGCTACAATGAGCAGTTCTTC; CDR3 protein: CAISESGGSYNEQFF
clone size: few; J gene: TRBJ2-5; D gene: TRBD1; V gene: TRBV13; CDR3 DNA: TGTGCCAGCAGCGCGACAGGGGGCAATGAGCAGCTCTTC; CDR3 protein: CASSATGGNEQLF
clone size: -; J gene: TRBJ1-2; D gene: -; V gene: TRBV6-2/TRBV6-3; CDR3 DNA: TGTGCCAGCGATTGGGGCGATAACTATGGCTACACCTTC; CDR3 protein: CASDWGDNYGYTF
clone size: few; J gene: TRBJ1-4; D gene: -; V gene: TRBV28; CDR3 DNA: TGTGCCAGCAGTTTAGAATTGCACAGACAACTGTTTTTT; CDR3 protein: CASSLELHRQLFF
clone size: -; J gene: TRBJ2-5; D gene: -; V gene: TRBV20-1; CDR3 DNA: TGCAGTGCTACCGAACCAATTACGAAGACCCAGTCCTTC; CDR3 protein: CSATEPITKTQSF
clone size: few; J gene: TRBJ2-1; D gene: -; V gene: TRBV29-1; CDR3 DNA: TGCAGCGAACGGAGGGCCCTCTACAATGAGCAGTTCTTC; CDR3 protein: CSERRALYNEQFF
clone size: few; J gene: TRBJ1-2; D gene: TRBD1; V gene: TRBV28; CDR3 DNA: TGTGCCAGCAGTCCCAGGGGGTTCGGCTATGGCTACACCTTC; CDR3 protein: CASSPRGFGYGYTF
clone size: few; J gene: TRBJ2-1; D gene: -; V gene: TRBV11-2; CDR3 DNA: TGTGCCAGCAGCTTTTTACAAGGTGAGCAGTTCTTC; CDR3 protein: CASSFLQGEQFF
clone size: -; J gene: TRBJ2-4; D gene: -; V gene: TRBV6-2/TRBV6-3; CDR3 DNA: TGTGCCAGCAGTTACTCGTTGGTAGCCAAAAACATTCAGTACTTC; CDR3 protein: CASSYSLVAKNIQYF
clone size: -; J gene: TRBJ1-4; D gene: TRBD1; V gene: TRBV4-3; CDR3 DNA: TGCGCCAGCAGCCAAGTAGGACAGGGTGGAAAACTGTTTTTT; CDR3 protein: CASSQVGQGGKLFF
clone size: few; J gene: TRBJ1-4; D gene: -; V gene: TRBV29-1; CDR3 DNA: TGCAGCCCCATCACGTGTAGGGATGAAAAACTGTTTTTT; CDR3 protein: CSPITCRDEKLFF